This paragraph covers one T cell receptor beta chain sequence. Its antigen is not known. This entry comes from a study of regulatory and conventional T cells in RAG deficiency. The sorted conventional CD4+ T cells were CD25-low and CD127-high, with genomic DNA sequenced. The study, taken as a whole, reports: Omenn CD25-high CD127-low cells may be activated cells, not true Tregs.

Profiling relied on immunoSEQ multiplex PCR, and the TCRdb table lists in-frame clones only, not all of them. The sample carries approximately 22,000 clones, around 95% recorded once. The CDR3 is 15 residues long. J was trimmed by 6 bases and V by 5 bases; bases with no gene match: 9. Germline CDR1 is SNHLY and CDR2 is FYNNEI. This sample also appeared in a second study, on regulatory T cells. That paper notes: Primers: 52 TRBV forward and 13 TRBJ reverse.

Input material: CD25- CD4+ T cells sorted from blood. The sequence came from a human donor in good health. The chain carries TRBV2 and TRBJ1-2, with 10 bases identical to TRBD1. CDR3 residues: CASSFREGQGNGYTF. CDR3 sequence (DNA): TGTGCCAGCAGTTTCCGAGAGGGACAGGGGAATGGCTACACCTTC.